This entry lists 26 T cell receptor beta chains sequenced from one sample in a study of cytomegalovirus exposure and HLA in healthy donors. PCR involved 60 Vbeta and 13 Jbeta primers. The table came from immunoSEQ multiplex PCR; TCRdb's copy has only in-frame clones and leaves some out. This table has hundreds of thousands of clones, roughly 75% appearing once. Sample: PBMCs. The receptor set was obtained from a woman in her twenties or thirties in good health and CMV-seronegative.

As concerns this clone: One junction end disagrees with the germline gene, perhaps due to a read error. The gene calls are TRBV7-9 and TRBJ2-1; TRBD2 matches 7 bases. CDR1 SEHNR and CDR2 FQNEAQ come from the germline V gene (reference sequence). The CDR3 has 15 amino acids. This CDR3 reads CSSTTSGRHYNEQFF. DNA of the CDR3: TGTTCCAGCACCACCTCCGGGAGGCACTACAATGAGCAGTTCTTC.

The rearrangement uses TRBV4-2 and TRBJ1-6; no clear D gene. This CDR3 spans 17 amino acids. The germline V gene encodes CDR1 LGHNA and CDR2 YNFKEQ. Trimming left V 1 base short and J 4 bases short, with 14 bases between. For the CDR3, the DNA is TGTGCCAGCAGCCAAGTTTCGGGAGGTGGATATAATTCACCCCTCCACTTT. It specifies CASSQVSGGGYNSPLHF.

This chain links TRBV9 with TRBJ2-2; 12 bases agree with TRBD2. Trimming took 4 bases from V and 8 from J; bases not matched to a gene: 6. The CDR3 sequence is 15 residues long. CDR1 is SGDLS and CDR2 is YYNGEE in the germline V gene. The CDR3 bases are TGTGCCAGCAGCCCTAGCGGGAGGGCCGCTGGGGAGCTGTTTTTT. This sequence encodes CASSPSGRAAGELFF.

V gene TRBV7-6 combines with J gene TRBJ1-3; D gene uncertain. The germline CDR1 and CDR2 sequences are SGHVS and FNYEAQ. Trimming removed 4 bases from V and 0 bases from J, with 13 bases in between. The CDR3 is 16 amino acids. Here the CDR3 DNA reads TGTGCCAGCAGCTCCGGAGGCTTTGGCTCTGGAAACACCATATATTTT. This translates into CASSSGGFGSGNTIYF.

The CDR3 region has the DNA TGTGCCTGGAGTGGGGGACTGTACACTGAAGCTTTCTTT. Translated, it gives CAWSGGLYTEAFF. The V gene is TRBV30, the J gene TRBJ1-1, with D tentatively TRBD1 (5 bases). The germline V and J ends were trimmed by 1 base and 3 bases, with 9 bases remaining between them. Per the germline V gene, CDR1 is GTSNPN and CDR2 is SVGIG (reference sequence). CDR3 length: 13 residues.

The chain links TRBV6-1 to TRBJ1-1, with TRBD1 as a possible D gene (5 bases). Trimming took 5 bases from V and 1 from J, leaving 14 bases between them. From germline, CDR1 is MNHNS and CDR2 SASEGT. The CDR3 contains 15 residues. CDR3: CASSPPRGTNTEAFF. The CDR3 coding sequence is TGTGCCAGCAGTCCCCCTCGGGGGACGAACACTGAAGCTTTCTTT.

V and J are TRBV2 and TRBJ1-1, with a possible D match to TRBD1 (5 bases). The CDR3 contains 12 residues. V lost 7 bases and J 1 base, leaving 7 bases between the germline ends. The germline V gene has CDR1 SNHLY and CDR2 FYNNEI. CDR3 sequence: CASMGGNTEAFF. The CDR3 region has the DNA TGTGCCAGCATGGGGGGGAACACTGAAGCTTTCTTT.

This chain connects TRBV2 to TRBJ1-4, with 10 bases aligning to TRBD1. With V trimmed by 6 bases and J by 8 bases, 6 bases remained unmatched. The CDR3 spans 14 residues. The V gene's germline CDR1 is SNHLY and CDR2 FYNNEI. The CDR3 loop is CASSATGGREKLFF. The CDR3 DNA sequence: TGTGCCAGCAGCGCGACAGGGGGCAGGGAAAAACTGTTTTTT.

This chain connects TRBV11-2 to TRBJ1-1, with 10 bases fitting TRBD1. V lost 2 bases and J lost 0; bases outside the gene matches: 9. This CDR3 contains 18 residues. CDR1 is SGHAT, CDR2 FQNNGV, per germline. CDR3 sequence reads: CASSLFGQGVQMNTEAFF. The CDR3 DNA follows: TGTGCCAGCAGCTTATTTGGACAGGGGGTACAAATGAACACTGAAGCTTTCTTT.

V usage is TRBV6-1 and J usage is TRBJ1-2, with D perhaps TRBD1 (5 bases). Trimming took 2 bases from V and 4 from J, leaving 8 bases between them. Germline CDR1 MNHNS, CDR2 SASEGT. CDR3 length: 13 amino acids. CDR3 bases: TGTGCCAGCAGTGAATCGGGGGGCTATGGCTACACCTTC. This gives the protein CASSESGGYGYTF.

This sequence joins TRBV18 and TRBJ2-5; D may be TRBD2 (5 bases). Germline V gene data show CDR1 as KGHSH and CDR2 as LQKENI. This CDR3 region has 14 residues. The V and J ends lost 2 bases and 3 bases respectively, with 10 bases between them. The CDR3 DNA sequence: TGTGCCAGCTCACCAACCCGGGGAGAAGAGACCCAGTACTTC. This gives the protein CASSPTRGEETQYF.

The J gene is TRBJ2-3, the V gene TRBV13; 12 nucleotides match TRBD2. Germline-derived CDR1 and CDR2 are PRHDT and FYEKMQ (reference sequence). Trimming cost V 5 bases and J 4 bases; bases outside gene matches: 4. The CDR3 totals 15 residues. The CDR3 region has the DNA TGTGCCAGCAGCCGACTAGCGGGGGATGCAGATACGCAGTATTTT. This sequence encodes CASSRLAGDADTQYF.

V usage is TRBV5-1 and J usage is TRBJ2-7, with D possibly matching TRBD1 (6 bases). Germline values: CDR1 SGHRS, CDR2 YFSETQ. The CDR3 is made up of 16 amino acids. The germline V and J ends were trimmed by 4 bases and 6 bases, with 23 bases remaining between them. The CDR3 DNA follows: TGCGCCAGCAGCCCGCGAAGGACAGTCACGGGCTTCGAGCAGTACTTC. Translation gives CASSPRRTVTGFEQYF.

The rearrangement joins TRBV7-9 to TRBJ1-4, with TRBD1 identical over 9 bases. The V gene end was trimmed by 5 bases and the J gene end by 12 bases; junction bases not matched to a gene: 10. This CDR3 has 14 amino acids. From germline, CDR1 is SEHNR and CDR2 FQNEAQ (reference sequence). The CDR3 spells CASSLTGGAKELFF. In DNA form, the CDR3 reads TGTGCCAGCAGCCTAACAGGGGGCGCGAAGGAACTGTTTTTT.

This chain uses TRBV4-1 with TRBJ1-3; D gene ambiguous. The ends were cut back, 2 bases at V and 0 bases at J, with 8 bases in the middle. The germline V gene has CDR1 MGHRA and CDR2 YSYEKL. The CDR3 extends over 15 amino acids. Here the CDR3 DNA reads TGCGCCAGCAGCCAACTGCAGTTCTCTGGAAACACCATATATTTT. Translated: CASSQLQFSGNTIYF.

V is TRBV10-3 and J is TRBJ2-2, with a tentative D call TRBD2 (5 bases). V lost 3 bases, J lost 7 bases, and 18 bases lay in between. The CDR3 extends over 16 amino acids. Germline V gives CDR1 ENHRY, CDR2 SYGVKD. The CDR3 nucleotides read TGTGCCATCAGTGACCCACTAGGTCCGACGGTCGGGGAGCTGTTTTTT. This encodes CAISDPLGPTVGELFF.

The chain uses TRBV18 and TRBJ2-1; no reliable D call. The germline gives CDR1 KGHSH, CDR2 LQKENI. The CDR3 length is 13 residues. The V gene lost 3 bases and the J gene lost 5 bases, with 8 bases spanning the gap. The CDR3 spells CASSPSRDNEQFF. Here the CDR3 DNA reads TGTGCCAGCTCACCGTCACGGGACAATGAGCAGTTCTTC.

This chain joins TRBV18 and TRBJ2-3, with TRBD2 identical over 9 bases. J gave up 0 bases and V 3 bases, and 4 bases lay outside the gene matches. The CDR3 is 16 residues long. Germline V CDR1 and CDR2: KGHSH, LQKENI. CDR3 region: CASSPLAGTSTDTQYF. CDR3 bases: TGTGCCAGCTCACCCCTAGCGGGGACAAGCACAGATACGCAGTATTTT.

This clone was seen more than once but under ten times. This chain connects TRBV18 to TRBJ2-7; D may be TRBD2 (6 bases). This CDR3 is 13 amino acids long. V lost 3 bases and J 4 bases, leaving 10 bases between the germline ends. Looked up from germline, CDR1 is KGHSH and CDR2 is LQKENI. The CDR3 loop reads CASSPNGRYEQYF. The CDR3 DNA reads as TGTGCCAGCTCACCTAACGGGAGATACGAGCAGTACTTC.

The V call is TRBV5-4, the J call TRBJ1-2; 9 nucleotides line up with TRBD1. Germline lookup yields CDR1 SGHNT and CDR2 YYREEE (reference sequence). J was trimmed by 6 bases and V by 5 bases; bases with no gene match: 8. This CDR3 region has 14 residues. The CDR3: CASSHPDRGDGYTF. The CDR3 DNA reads TGTGCCAGCAGTCACCCGGACAGGGGCGATGGCTACACCTTC.

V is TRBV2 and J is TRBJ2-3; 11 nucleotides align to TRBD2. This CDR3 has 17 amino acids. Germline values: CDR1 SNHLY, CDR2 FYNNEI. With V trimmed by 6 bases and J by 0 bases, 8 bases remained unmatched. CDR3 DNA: TGTGCCAGCAGGGGGGGACTAGCGGCCTTTAGCACAGATACGCAGTATTTT. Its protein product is CASRGGLAAFSTDTQYF.

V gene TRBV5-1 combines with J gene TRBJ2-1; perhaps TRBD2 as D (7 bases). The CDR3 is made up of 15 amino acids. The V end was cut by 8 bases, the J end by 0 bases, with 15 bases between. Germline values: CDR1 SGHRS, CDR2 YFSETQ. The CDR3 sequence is CASNLGGVSYNEQFF. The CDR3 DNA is TGCGCCAGTAACTTAGGGGGGGTCTCCTACAATGAGCAGTTCTTC.

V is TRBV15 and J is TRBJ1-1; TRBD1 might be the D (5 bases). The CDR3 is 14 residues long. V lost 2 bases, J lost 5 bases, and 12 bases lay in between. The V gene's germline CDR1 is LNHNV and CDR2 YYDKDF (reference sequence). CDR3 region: CATSRSRALTEAFF. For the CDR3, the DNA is TGTGCCACCAGCAGATCCAGGGCCCTGACTGAAGCTTTCTTT.

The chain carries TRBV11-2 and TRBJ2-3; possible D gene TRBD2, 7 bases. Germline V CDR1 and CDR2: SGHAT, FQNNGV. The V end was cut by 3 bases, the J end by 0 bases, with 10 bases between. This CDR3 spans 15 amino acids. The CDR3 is CASSFRGGSTDTQYF. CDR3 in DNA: TGTGCCAGCAGCTTCAGGGGAGGGAGCACAGATACGCAGTATTTT.

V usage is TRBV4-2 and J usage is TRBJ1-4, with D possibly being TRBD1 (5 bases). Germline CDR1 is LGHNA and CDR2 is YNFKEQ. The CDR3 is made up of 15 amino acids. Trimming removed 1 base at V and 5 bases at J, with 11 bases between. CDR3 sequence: CASSQGDRANEKLFF. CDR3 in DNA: TGTGCCAGCAGCCAAGGTGACAGAGCAAATGAAAAACTGTTTTTT.

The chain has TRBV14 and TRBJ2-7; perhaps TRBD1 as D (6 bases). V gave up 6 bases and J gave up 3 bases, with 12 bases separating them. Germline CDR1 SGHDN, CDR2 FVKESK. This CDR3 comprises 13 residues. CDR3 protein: CASSRTDHYEQYF. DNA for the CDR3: TGTGCCAGCAGTCGGACAGACCACTACGAGCAGTACTTC.